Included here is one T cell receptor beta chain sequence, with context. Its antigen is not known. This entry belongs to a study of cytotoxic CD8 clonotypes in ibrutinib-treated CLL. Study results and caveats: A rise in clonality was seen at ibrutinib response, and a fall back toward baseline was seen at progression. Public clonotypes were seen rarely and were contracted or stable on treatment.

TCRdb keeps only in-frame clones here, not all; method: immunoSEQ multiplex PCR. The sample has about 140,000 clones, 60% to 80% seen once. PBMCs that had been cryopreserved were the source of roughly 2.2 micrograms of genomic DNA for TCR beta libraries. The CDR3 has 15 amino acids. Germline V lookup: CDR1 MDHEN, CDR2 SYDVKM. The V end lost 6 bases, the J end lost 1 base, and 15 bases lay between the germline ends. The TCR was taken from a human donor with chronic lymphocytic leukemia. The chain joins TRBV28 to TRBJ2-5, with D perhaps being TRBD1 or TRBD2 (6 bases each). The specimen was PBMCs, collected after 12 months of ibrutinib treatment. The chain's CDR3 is CASRASGAAQETQYF. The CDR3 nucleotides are TGTGCCAGCAGGGCCTCGGGGGCGGCCCAAGAGACCCAGTACTTC.